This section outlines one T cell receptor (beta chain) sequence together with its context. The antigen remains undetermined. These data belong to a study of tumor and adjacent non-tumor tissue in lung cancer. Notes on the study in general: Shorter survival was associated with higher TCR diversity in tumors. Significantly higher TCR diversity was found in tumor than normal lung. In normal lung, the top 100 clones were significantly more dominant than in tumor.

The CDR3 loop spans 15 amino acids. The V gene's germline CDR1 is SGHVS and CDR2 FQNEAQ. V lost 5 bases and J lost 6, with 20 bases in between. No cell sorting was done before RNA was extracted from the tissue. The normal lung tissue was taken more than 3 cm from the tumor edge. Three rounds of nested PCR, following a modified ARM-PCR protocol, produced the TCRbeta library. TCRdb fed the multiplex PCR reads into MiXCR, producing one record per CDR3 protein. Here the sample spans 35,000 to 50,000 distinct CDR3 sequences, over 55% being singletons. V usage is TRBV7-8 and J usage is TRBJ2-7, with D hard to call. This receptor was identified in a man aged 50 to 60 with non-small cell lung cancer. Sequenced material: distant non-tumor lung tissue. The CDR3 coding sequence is TGTGCCAGCAGCAGGAGTGGTTCATCTCAAGGCGAGCAGTACTTC. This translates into CASSRSGSSQGEQYF.